This T cell receptor beta chain was captured in a study of shared clonotypes between healthy human individuals. Study results and caveats: The small donor group covered limited genetic and exposure diversity. Several donors held roughly 5% of naive CD4 clonotypes in common. Generation probabilities of non-shared clonotypes were lower (relative to those shared by all four donors).

As regards this clone: Its antigen remains unidentified.

In the study's own analysis: From ImmunoSEQ came sequences covering only the junction and carrying no quality scores, so filtering differed. Using immunoSEQ multiplex PCR, the repertoire was profiled, and TCRdb retains in-frame clones only, with some absent. That table supplies the V and J calls and clone size; D and trimming were determined from the DNA. The top ten clones hold approximately 0.37% of a sample with 2 million to 3 million clones, over 85% of them seen once. V gave up 3 bases and J gave up 8 bases, with 14 bases separating them. Germline CDR1 and CDR2: SGHTA and FQGNSA. The CDR3 length is 14 residues.

The rearrangement links TRBV7-2 to TRBJ2-1; possibly TRBD1 for D (5 bases). The sequencing input was naive CD4+ T cells from PBMCs. The subset: CD45RA+ positively selected. This clonotype was obtained from a man between 18 and 29 years old in good health. Some clones in this sample may be carry-over from other donors' samples. CDR3 in amino acids: CASSLRQWRDEQFF. The CDR3 region has the DNA TGTGCCAGCAGCTTGCGACAGTGGCGCGATGAGCAGTTCTTC.